This TCR beta chain came from a study of CD8+ T cells in alopecia areata. RNA was extracted and reverse transcribed into cDNA as the sequencing template. TCRdb keeps only in-frame clones here, not all; method: immunoSEQ multiplex PCR. Of about 200,000 clones in the sample, 50% to 65% are singletons; the top ten hold 0.45%. Germline loops: CDR1 SGHVS, CDR2 FNYEAQ. Trimming shortened V by 0 bases and J by 4 bases, and 13 bases separated the two germline ends. CDR3 length: 15 residues. The sample consisted of CD4+ T cells sorted from blood, taken at week 0. The clonotype comes from a human donor with alopecia areata. The chain carries TRBV7-6 and TRBJ2-7, with D uncertain. The CDR3 nucleotides read TGTGCCAGCAGCTTAGCCCCAGATTATCGGTACGAGCAGTACTTC. Amino acid sequence: CASSLAPDYRYEQYF. The full variable domain, in which reference TRBV7-6 and TRBJ2-7 provide the parts outside the CDR3, is GAGVSQSPRYKVTKRGQDVALRCDPISGHVSLYWYRQALGQGPEFLTYFNYEAQQDKSGLPNDRFSAERPEGSISTLTIQRTEQRDSAMYRCASSLAPDYRYEQYFGPGTRLTVT.